This T cell receptor beta chain was profiled in a study of blood T cell repertoires in COVID-19. Overall study: Some COVID-19 samples were acute and others convalescent; all came from the United States, Italy and Spain.

This clone was recorded once. Data came from immunoSEQ multiplex PCR; TCRdb stores just in-frame clones and leaves some out. The sample yields 250,000 or so clones, approximately 82% seen once. The trim removed 6 bases at V and 5 bases at J, leaving 9 bases unmatched. The CDR3 consists of 16 residues. The germline gives CDR1 ENHRY, CDR2 SYGVKD. The origin of this receptor is a man aged 40-49 years who had recovered from COVID-19. V is TRBV10-3 and J is TRBJ2-1; TRBD2 agrees at 11 bases. The sample taken for sequencing was peripheral blood. This chain's CDR3 is CAISAGTSGGNNEQFF. The CDR3 DNA reads TGTGCCATCAGCGCCGGGACTAGCGGAGGAAACAATGAGCAGTTCTTC.